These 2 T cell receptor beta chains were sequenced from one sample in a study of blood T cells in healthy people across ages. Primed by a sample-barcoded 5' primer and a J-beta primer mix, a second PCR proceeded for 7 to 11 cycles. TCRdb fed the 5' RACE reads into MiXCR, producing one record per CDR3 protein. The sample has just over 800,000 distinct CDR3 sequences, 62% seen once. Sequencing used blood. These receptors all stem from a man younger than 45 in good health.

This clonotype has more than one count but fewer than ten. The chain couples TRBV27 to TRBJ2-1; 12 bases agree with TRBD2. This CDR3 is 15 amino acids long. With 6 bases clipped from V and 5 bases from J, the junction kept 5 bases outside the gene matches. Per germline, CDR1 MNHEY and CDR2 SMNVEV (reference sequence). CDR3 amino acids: CASSPRLAGDNEQFF. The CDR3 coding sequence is TGTGCCAGCAGCCCGAGACTAGCGGGGGACAATGAGCAGTTCTTC.

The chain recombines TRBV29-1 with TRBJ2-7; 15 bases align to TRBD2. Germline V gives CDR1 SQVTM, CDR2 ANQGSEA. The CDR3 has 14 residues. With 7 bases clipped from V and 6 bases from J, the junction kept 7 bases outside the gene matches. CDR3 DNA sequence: TGCAGCGCTGGCGGACTAGCGGGGGGGCGCGAGCAGTACTTC. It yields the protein CSAGGLAGGREQYF.